This T cell receptor beta chain originates from a study of blood T cell repertoires in COVID-19. Background on the study: The United States, Italy and Spain were the sources of the acute and convalescent COVID-19 samples. T cells, B-cell-depleted T cells, or PBMCs supplied cDNA or gDNA.

The authors' processing: Reference gene primer amplification gave nucleated cell count estimates. Some clones are missing from TCRdb's copy, which holds only in-frame ones; the method was immunoSEQ multiplex PCR. V, J and clone size derive from that table, while D and trimming were established from the DNA sequence. This table holds about 240,000 clones, about four fifths found once. Germline assignment: CDR1 LGHNA and CDR2 YSLEER. The CDR3 contains 16 residues. V dropped 4 bases and J dropped 0 bases, with 15 bases sitting between them. This sequence joins TRBV4-3 and TRBJ1-2, with D possibly TRBD1 on 5 matching bases. This clonotype was sampled from a woman in her 70s with acute or convalescent COVID-19. What was sequenced was peripheral blood. The CDR3 is CASSLNTGATNYGYTF. CDR3 nucleotide sequence: TGCGCCAGCAGCCTTAATACAGGTGCAACTAACTATGGCTACACCTTC.